What follows is one T cell receptor beta chain and its context. These data come from a study of T cell changes during pregnancy in multiple sclerosis. The protocol was immunoSEQ multiplex PCR, while the TCRdb copy is restricted to in-frame clones and leaves out a portion. The sample lists approximately 100,000 clones, 90% to 95% occurring once. Per the germline V gene, CDR1 is GTSNPN and CDR2 is SVGIG (reference sequence). V was shortened by 3 bases and J by 2 bases, with 20 bases between the two germline ends. The CDR3 sequence is 16 residues long. The specimen was peripheral blood, collected after pregnancy. The chain combines TRBV30 with TRBJ2-7; perhaps TRBD2 as D (5 bases). The sequence was obtained from a female donor with multiple sclerosis, enrolled in a pregnancy study. This chain's CDR3 is CAWSDLGIGMTYEQYF. In DNA form, the CDR3 reads TGTGCCTGGAGCGACCTCGGGATAGGGATGACCTACGAGCAGTACTTC.